What follows are 24 T cell receptor beta chains derived from one specimen sequenced in a study of patients and donors after allogeneic stem cell transplantation. MiXCR, applied by TCRdb to the RT-PCR reads, yields one record per CDR3 protein. The repertoire holds about a million distinct CDR3 sequences, with about a sixth as singletons. Sequencing was carried out using blood, either unsorted or a sorted T cell fraction (not recorded which). Receptors originate from a human donor who was either an allogeneic HSCT recipient or a stem cell or donor lymphocyte infusion donor (not recorded which). It is not recorded whose cells these are; they may come from a transplant donor.

To note about this clonotype: A much more abundant neighbour one base away suggests this may be a read error. V gene TRBV12-3 or TRBV12-4 combines with J gene TRBJ2-7; maybe TRBD2 (6 bases). The V and J ends lost 2 bases and 6 bases respectively, with 29 bases between them. CDR3 length equals 19 residues. CDR3: CASSLIAGAKGRRRGEQYF. The CDR3 nucleotides are TGTGCCAGCAGTTTAATAGCAGGTGCTAAGGGGCGACGGAGGGGCGAGCAGTACTTC.

This clonotype was counted a few times. The rearrangement links TRBV15 to TRBJ1-1; maybe TRBD1 (6 bases). From germline, CDR1 is LNHNV and CDR2 YYDKDF (reference sequence). The CDR3 runs to 16 residues. The germline V and J ends were trimmed by 5 bases and 4 bases, with 20 bases remaining between them. CDR3 coding DNA: TGTGCCACCAGCCTCCCGCGGGGCAGGGGTTTCACTGAAGCTTTCTTT. Residues: CATSLPRGRGFTEAFF.

This clonotype was observed a handful of times. This chain connects TRBV20-1 to TRBJ2-1, with a weak D call TRBD2 (6 bases). The CDR3 contains 14 residues. V shed 3 bases and J shed 4 bases, with 13 bases lying between them. Germline V lookup: CDR1 DFQATT, CDR2 SNEGSKA (reference sequence). CDR3 bases: TGCAGTGCTAGGTCCAGCGGGTATTACAATGAGCAGTTCTTC. This gives the protein CSARSSGYYNEQFF.

The chain couples TRBV12-3 or TRBV12-4 to TRBJ2-5; D unclear. This CDR3 has 16 residues. Trimming left V 3 bases short and J 1 base short, with 15 bases between. The CDR3 loop is CASSFRQRHSQETQYF. As DNA, the CDR3 is TGTGCCAGCAGTTTTCGCCAGCGCCACTCCCAAGAGACCCAGTACTTC.

This clonotype was detected many times. The chain employs TRBV5-6 and TRBJ2-1; TRBD1 or TRBD2 may be the D gene (5 bases each). The CDR3 sequence is 12 residues long. V lost 3 bases, J lost 10 bases, and 11 bases lay in between. The V gene's germline CDR1 is SGHDT and CDR2 YYEEEE. The chain's CDR3 is CASSSRDREQFF. CDR3 DNA: TGTGCCAGCAGCTCCCGGGACCGCGAGCAGTTCTTC.

This clonotype was recorded a few times. The chain is built from TRBV9 and TRBJ2-5; D uncertain. This CDR3 is built from 15 residues. Trimming took 3 bases from V and 3 from J, leaving 15 bases between them. Germline values: CDR1 SGDLS, CDR2 YYNGEE. In DNA form, the CDR3 reads TGTGCCAGCAGCGCCTTGTCGGGTGAGGAAGAGACCCAGTACTTC. This sequence encodes CASSALSGEEETQYF.

This clonotype was counted only a few times. The rearrangement joins TRBV27 to TRBJ2-1; 8 bases are shared with TRBD2. The V and J ends lost 4 bases and 5 bases, in that order; junction bases with no gene match: 7. The CDR3 loop spans 15 amino acids. Germline CDR1 reads MNHEY; CDR2 reads SMNVEV (reference sequence). The CDR3 spells CASSSPGLVNNEQFF. The CDR3 DNA reads TGTGCCAGCAGTTCCCCGGGACTAGTCAACAATGAGCAGTTCTTC.

The chain carries TRBV7-2 and TRBJ2-7; 11 bases match TRBD2. The length of the CDR3 is 16 residues. V dropped 5 bases and J dropped 4; count of bases not matched to a gene: 10. CDR1 is SGHTA and CDR2 is FQGNSA in the germline V gene. This CDR3 is CASSPDAGTSGYEQYF. In DNA, the CDR3 is TGTGCCAGCAGCCCTGATGCCGGGACTAGCGGTTACGAGCAGTACTTC.

There are a few counts of this clonotype. CDR3 sequence reads: CASSVGGRADTQYF. In nucleotides, the CDR3 is TGTGCCAGCAGCGTAGGTGGGAGGGCAGATACGCAGTATTTT. V is TRBV9 and J is TRBJ2-3, with 7 bases aligning to TRBD2. The CDR3 sequence is 14 residues long. Germline-derived CDR1 and CDR2 are SGDLS and YYNGEE. V was pared by 0 bases and J by 4 bases, with 2 bases of the junction left unmatched.

The chain is built from TRBV4-3 and TRBJ1-1; 10 nucleotides agree with TRBD1. After removal of 5 bases from V and 5 bases from J, the junction contained 11 bases not matched to a gene. The CDR3 runs 16 residues. Looked up from germline, CDR1 is LGHNA and CDR2 is YSLEER. CDR3 in DNA: TGCGCCAGCAGCACGCGACAGGGGGCGAGGGGGACTGAAGCTTTCTTT. It is translated as CASSTRQGARGTEAFF.

This clonotype was seen a handful of times. CDR3 DNA sequence: TGTGCCAGCAGAAAGGGCACCGGGGAGCTGTTTTTT. Translation gives CASRKGTGELFF. The chain is built from TRBV7-9 and TRBJ2-2; D remains unclear. V dropped 6 bases and J dropped 4 bases, with 6 bases sitting between them. This CDR3 spans 12 amino acids. Looked up from germline, CDR1 is SEHNR and CDR2 is FQNEAQ (reference sequence).

In its sample, this clonotype was seen a few times. The V call is TRBV7-3, the J call TRBJ2-5; D ambiguous. Germline V CDR1 and CDR2: SGHTA, FQGTGA. Trimming took 1 base from V and 9 from J, leaving 15 bases between them. There are 14 residues in the CDR3. The CDR3 DNA sequence: TGTGCCAGCAGCTTAATCGAGGAGATCGGGTCCCAGTACTTC. Encoded protein: CASSLIEEIGSQYF.

This clonotype was seen a handful of times. The chain combines TRBV29-1 with TRBJ2-5; no definite D call. Germline V gene lookup returns CDR1 SQVTM and CDR2 ANQGSEA. Trimming stripped 4 bases from V and 5 bases from J, with 5 bases between. The CDR3 runs 10 residues. The CDR3, as DNA: TGCAGCGTTGGTGTGGAGACCCAGTACTTC. It codes for CSVGVETQYF.

The chain links TRBV5-5 to TRBJ2-3; possible D gene TRBD2, 5 bases. The germline gives CDR1 SGHKS, CDR2 YYEKEE (reference sequence). This CDR3 has 15 residues. The V gene lost 0 bases and the J gene lost 2 bases, with 10 bases spanning the gap. The CDR3 DNA sequence: TGTGCCAGCAGCTTGGGAGGGAAGCACACAGATACGCAGTATTTT. This gives the protein CASSLGGKHTDTQYF.

The chain has TRBV5-1 and TRBJ2-1; 7 nucleotides align to TRBD2. The CDR3 totals 15 residues. Unmatched junction bases numbered 2, after V lost 0 bases and J lost 2 bases. Germline V gives CDR1 SGHRS, CDR2 YFSETQ. The CDR3 here is CASSLEGLAYNEQFF. For the CDR3, the DNA is TGCGCCAGCAGCTTGGAAGGACTAGCCTACAATGAGCAGTTCTTC.

The V and J genes are TRBV24-1 and TRBJ2-7; 10 bases map to TRBD1. This CDR3 spans 15 amino acids. CDR1 and CDR2 (germline): KGHDR, SFDVKD. With V trimmed by 4 bases and J by 5 bases, 7 bases remained unmatched. The chain's CDR3 is CATSEAGTGAHEQYF. In DNA, the CDR3 is TGTGCCACCAGTGAGGCCGGGACAGGGGCCCACGAGCAGTACTTC.

Only a few counts were recorded for this clonotype. The chain couples TRBV10-3 to TRBJ2-7; 8 bases map to TRBD1. CDR3 length: 14 amino acids. V gave up 10 bases and J gave up 5 bases; unmatched junction bases: 13. In germline, CDR1 is ENHRY, CDR2 SYGVKD. CDR3 residues: CASGHQGAGDEQYF. As DNA, the CDR3 is TGTGCCAGCGGTCACCAGGGGGCAGGGGACGAGCAGTACTTC.

The chain recombines TRBV5-1 with TRBJ1-6; weak D call: TRBD1 (6 bases). The germline V and J ends were trimmed by 4 bases and 5 bases, with 19 bases remaining between them. This CDR3 region has 17 residues. The germline CDR1 and CDR2 sequences are SGHRS and YFSETQ. CDR3: CASSPVRGSEDNSPLHF. CDR3 in DNA: TGCGCCAGCAGCCCTGTCAGGGGAAGTGAGGATAATTCACCCCTCCACTTT.

V gene TRBV12-3 or TRBV12-4 combines with J gene TRBJ1-5; D may be TRBD1 (6 bases). The V end was cut by 6 bases, the J end by 11 bases, with 17 bases between. CDR3 length equals 13 residues. The CDR3 here is CASSLTAWDTQHF. DNA of the CDR3: TGTGCCAGCAGCTTAACGGCCTGGGACACCCAGCATTTT.

This clonotype was recorded many times. This chain connects TRBV9 to TRBJ2-3, with D tentatively TRBD2 (6 bases). Deletions cut 0 bases from V and 1 base from J, with 12 bases between. CDR3 length: 16 residues. Per germline, CDR1 SGDLS and CDR2 YYNGEE. The CDR3 DNA reads as TGTGCCAGCAGCGTAGGGCCTACGGGGGGCACAGATACGCAGTATTTT. The encoded protein is CASSVGPTGGTDTQYF.

The chain recombines TRBV11-2 with TRBJ2-5; TRBD2 matches at 9 bases. Germline V gives CDR1 SGHAT, CDR2 FQNNGV. This CDR3 is built from 16 residues. V shed 3 bases, J shed 5 bases, and the junction held 10 bases outside the gene matches. The CDR3 loop reads CASSFLLAGSLETQYF. CDR3 sequence (DNA): TGTGCCAGCAGCTTCCTTCTAGCGGGGAGCTTGGAGACCCAGTACTTC. Complete variable domain (other parts from reference TRBV11-2 and TRBJ2-5): EAGVAQSPRYKIIEKRQSVAFWCNPISGHATLYWYQQILGQGPKLLIQFQNNGVVDDSQLPKDRFSAERLKGVDSTLKIQPAKLEDSAVYLCASSFLLAGSLETQYFGPGTRLLVL.

This clonotype was observed many times. The chain combines TRBV12-3 or TRBV12-4 with TRBJ2-1; 13 bases match TRBD2. V lost 3 bases to trimming and J lost 8 bases; unmatched junction nucleotides: 4. The CDR3 extends over 15 amino acids. CDR3 in amino acids: CASSFVTSGGHEQFF. CDR3 sequence (DNA): TGTGCCAGCAGTTTTGTGACTAGCGGGGGGCATGAGCAGTTCTTC.

This clonotype was seen a handful of times. The chain uses TRBV11-3 and TRBJ1-2, with 10 bases lining up with TRBD1. The V segment lost 4 bases and the J segment 2 bases; nucleotides outside the gene matches: 7. CDR1 is SGHNT, CDR2 YENEEA, per germline. CDR3 length equals 16 residues. The CDR3 region has the DNA TGTGCCAGCAGCTCCCGGGACAGGGGAGGGAACTATGGCTACACCTTC. Its protein is CASSSRDRGGNYGYTF.

This clonotype was observed many times. The rearrangement uses TRBV9 and TRBJ1-3, with D tentatively TRBD1 (5 bases). V lost 4 bases and J 3 bases, leaving 11 bases between the germline ends. The CDR3 runs to 14 residues. Germline assignment: CDR1 SGDLS and CDR2 YYNGEE. The CDR3 nucleotides read TGTGCCAGCAGCCACGGGGCGGATGGAAACACCATATATTTT. Encoded protein: CASSHGADGNTIYF. Using reference TRBV9 and TRBJ1-3 for the parts outside the CDR3, the full variable domain is DSGVTQTPKHLITATGQRVTLRCSPRSGDLSVYWYQQSLDQGLQFLIQYYNGEERAKGNILERFSAQQFPDLHSELNLSSLELGDSALYFCASSHGADGNTIYFGEGSWLTVV.